A selection of T cell receptor beta chains follows, all from one sample in a study of CD8+ T cells in alopecia areata. Sequenced by immunoSEQ multiplex PCR; TCRdb stores in-frame clones only, minus some. This table holds 130,000 or so clones, over 60% found once. The specimen was CD4+ T cells sorted from blood, collected at week 4, from a patient treated with tofacitinib. These TCRs come from a human donor with alopecia areata. Both conserved end residues are part of each CDR3. Fields, in order: CDR3 length, clone size, D gene, J gene, V gene, CDR3 DNA, CDR3 protein. A D gene is named only where the DNA matches it firmly. Clone size is given for some rows only: seen once, a few or many times, or a class if the clone is expanded.

>17|NA|TRBD2|TRBJ2-3|TRBV19
TGTGCCAGTAGTAAAGGGGCGACTAGCCGAGCGGGAGATACGCAGTATTTT
CASSKGATSRAGDTQYF
>15|NA|TRBD1|TRBJ2-1|TRBV5-4
TGTGCCAGCAGCAGACAGGGGGCCCTACGCAATGAGCAGTTCTTC
CASSRQGALRNEQFF
>14|NA|NA|TRBJ1-5|TRBV19
TGTGCCAGTAGTACCGTCGGGGGAAATCAGCCCCAGCATTTT
CASSTVGGNQPQHF
>12|NA|NA|TRBJ2-1|TRBV19
TGTGCCAGTACCCGTACGGGGCATGAGCAGTTCTTC
CASTRTGHEQFF
>13|NA|TRBD1|TRBJ2-3|TRBV4-3
TGCGCCAGTTCGGACAGGGCGAAAGATACGCAGTATTTT
CASSDRAKDTQYF
>14|NA|NA|TRBJ1-2|TRBV28
TGTGCCAGCACCCCGGCAGGACAGACCTATGGCTACACCTTC
CASTPAGQTYGYTF
>12|NA|NA|TRBJ2-3|TRBV15
TGTGCCACCAGCAGGGACACAGATACGCAGTATTTT
CATSRDTDTQYF
>14|NA|NA|TRBJ2-2|TRBV5-6
TGTGCCAGCAGCTTGGAACGGGCCACCGGGGAGCTGTTTTTT
CASSLERATGELFF
>13|NA|NA|TRBJ1-2|TRBV5-4
TGTGCCAGCAGCTTGGAACAGACCTATGGCTACACCTTC
CASSLEQTYGYTF
>14|NA|TRBD1|TRBJ2-6|TRBV10-3
TGTGCCATCAAGGAAGGGACAGGGTCCGACGTCCTGACTTTC
CAIKEGTGSDVLTF
>14|NA|NA|TRBJ1-2|TRBV4-2
TGTGCCAGCAGCCAAGGATCTTTCAAGGGCGGCTACACCTTC
CASSQGSFKGGYTF
>16|few|TRBD1|TRBJ2-7|TRBV5-4
TGTGCCAGCAGCTCCTTCGGGGGGACAGGGTCATTCGAGCAGTACTTC
CASSSFGGTGSFEQYF
>13|few|NA|TRBJ2-3|TRBV6-5
TGTGCCACCCGGGACTGGGGCACAGATACGCAGTATTTT
CATRDWGTDTQYF
>11|NA|NA|TRBJ1-1|TRBV29-1
TGCAGCGTGGGGTACGACACTGAAGCTTTCTTT
CSVGYDTEAFF
>15|NA|TRBD1|TRBJ1-2|TRBV27
TGTGCCAGCAGTTTTTCGACAGGGGGGGACGGAGGCTACACCTTC
CASSFSTGGDGGYTF
>15|NA|NA|TRBJ2-7|TRBV4-3
TGCGCCAGCAGCCGGGGAAGTACGAACTCCTACGAGCAGTACTTC
CASSRGSTNSYEQYF
>13|NA|NA|TRBJ2-6|TRBV28
TGTGCCAGCGCCGGGTCCGGGGCCAACGTCCTGACTTTC
CASAGSGANVLTF
>12|few|NA|TRBJ2-7|TRBV28
TGTGCCAGCAGCTACGGGGACTACGAGCAGTACTTC
CASSYGDYEQYF
>16|NA|TRBD2|TRBJ2-1|TRBV30
TGTGCCTGGAGTGCCATCGGACTAGCGTCAGACAATGAGCAGTTCTTC
CAWSAIGLASDNEQFF
>14|NA|NA|TRBJ1-1|TRBV18
TGTGCCAGCTCACTGGGACCGCACCCCAGGGAGGCTTTCTTT
CASSLGPHPREAFF
>17|NA|NA|TRBJ2-6|TRBV27
TGTGCCAGCAGTTTATTCCAAGGGGCGTCTGGGGCCAACGTCCTGACTTTC
CASSLFQGASGANVLTF
>13|few|NA|TRBJ2-5|TRBV7-9
TGTGCCAGCAGCTTTGGGGGGAAAGAGACCCAGTACTTC
CASSFGGKETQYF
>13|NA|NA|TRBJ2-6|TRBV29-1
TGCAGCGTAGAAGGCTCTGGGGCCAACGTCCTGACTTTC
CSVEGSGANVLTF
>15|NA|NA|TRBJ2-4|TRBV30
TGTGCCTGGAGTGGTCCGCAGTGGACCGAAAACATTCAGTACTTC
CAWSGPQWTENIQYF
>14|NA|NA|TRBJ2-5|TRBV4-3
TGCGCCAGCAGCCAAGATTTGCCCGTAGGGGCCCAGTACTTC
CASSQDLPVGAQYF
>16|NA|NA|TRBJ2-3|TRBV9
TGTGCCAGCAGCGTAGTCGGGGAATTGGGCACAGATACGCAGTATTTT
CASSVVGELGTDTQYF
>15|NA|TRBD2|TRBJ2-2|TRBV29-1
TGCAGCGTAGCTAACACTAGCGGGGCTACCGGGGAGCTGTTTTTT
CSVANTSGATGELFF
>18|NA|NA|TRBJ2-6|TRBV11-2
TGTGCCAGCAGCCCTCACTGGGGCAGGGGGGCTGGGGCCAACGTCCTGACTTTC
CASSPHWGRGAGANVLTF
>16|NA|NA|TRBJ1-5|TRBV15
TGTGCCACCAGCAGACAGGACAGAGATAGCAATCAGCCCCAGCATTTT
CATSRQDRDSNQPQHF
>17|few|NA|TRBJ2-2|TRBV7-9
TGTGCCAGCAGCCCACCCCAGGGGTCACCCAACACCGGGGAGCTGTTTTTT
CASSPPQGSPNTGELFF
>13|NA|NA|TRBJ2-5|TRBV2
TGTGCCAGCACCTACCTGGGGGGAGAGACCCAGTACTTC
CASTYLGGETQYF
>16|once|TRBD2|TRBJ2-5|TRBV6-6
TGTGCCAGCAGTTTACCCCGGATAGCGGGACAAGAGACCCAGTACTTC
CASSLPRIAGQETQYF
>15|few|NA|TRBJ2-1|TRBV15
TGTGCCACCAGCAGAGATCACAGACCGGGGAATGAGCAGTTCTTC
CATSRDHRPGNEQFF
>12|NA|NA|TRBJ2-7|TRBV30
TGTGCCTGGAGTCCTAACAGCTACGAGCAGTACTTC
CAWSPNSYEQYF
>16|NA|NA|TRBJ2-6|TRBV19
TGTGCCAGTAGGGGCAGTCTGGGCTCTGGGGCCAACGTCCTGACTTTC
CASRGSLGSGANVLTF
>15|NA|NA|TRBJ1-3|TRBV5-1
TGCGCCAGCAGCTTGGCAGGGTCCTCTGGAAACACCATATATTTT
CASSLAGSSGNTIYF
>15|NA|NA|TRBJ1-6|TRBV9
TGTGCCAGCAGCGTTCCTACAGGGTCTAATTCACCCCTCCACTTT
CASSVPTGSNSPLHF
>13|NA|NA|TRBJ2-2|TRBV5-1
TGCGCCAGCAGCTTGGAACGGAGCGAGGAGCTGTTTTTT
CASSLERSEELFF
>13|NA|NA|TRBJ1-2|TRBV10-3
TGTGCCATCAGTGGATTAGGTGGAGTGGGCTACACCTTC
CAISGLGGVGYTF
>12|NA|NA|TRBJ1-5|TRBV18
TGTGCCAGCTCACGGGCCCACCAGCCCCAGCATTTT
CASSRAHQPQHF
>14|NA|NA|TRBJ1-2|TRBV2
TGTGCCAGCAGTGCCCAGACATCAAACTATGGCTACACCTTC
CASSAQTSNYGYTF
>13|NA|NA|TRBJ2-1|TRBV9
TGTGCCAGCAGCGTAGAAGGAGCGGCCGAGCAGTTCTTC
CASSVEGAAEQFF
>13|few|TRBD2|TRBJ2-7|TRBV13
TGTGCCAGCACTAGCGGGAGGCTCCGGGAGCAGTACTTC
CASTSGRLREQYF
>14|NA|NA|TRBJ2-1|TRBV2
TGTGCCAGCAGTGAAGCGCTCGGGTACAATGAGCAGTTCTTC
CASSEALGYNEQFF
>13|NA|NA|TRBJ2-1|TRBV9
TGTGCCAGCAGCGTATCAAGCCACAATGAGCAGTTCTTC
CASSVSSHNEQFF
>14|NA|TRBD1|TRBJ2-7|TRBV7-2
TGTGCCAGCAGCTGGGGACAGGGCCCCTACGAGCAGTACTTC
CASSWGQGPYEQYF
>16|few|NA|TRBJ2-7|TRBV4-1
TGCGCCAGCAGCCAAGACTTGGCAATTAGTGTCTACGAGCAGTACTTC
CASSQDLAISVYEQYF
>14|NA|NA|TRBJ2-7|TRBV15
TGTGCCACCAGCAGAGAGAAGGGGTCTTGGGAGCAGTACTTC
CATSREKGSWEQYF
>16|once|TRBD2|TRBJ2-1|TRBV7-2
TGTGCCAGCAGCTTAGAGGGACTAGCGGGCTACAATGAGCAGTTCTTC
CASSLEGLAGYNEQFF
>12|once|NA|TRBJ2-2|TRBV30
TGTGCCTGGAGTAAGGGATTTGGGGAGCTGTTTTTT
CAWSKGFGELFF
>15|NA|TRBD1|TRBJ2-1|TRBV11-1
TGTGCCAGCAGCAACCCGGGACAGGGGATAGATGAGCAGTTCTTC
CASSNPGQGIDEQFF
>15|few|TRBD1|TRBJ1-2|TRBV28
TGTGCCAGCAGTTCACCGACAGGGGAGGGCTATGGCTACACCTTC
CASSSPTGEGYGYTF
>13|NA|NA|TRBJ2-1|TRBV2
TGTGCCAGCAGTGCCCTCCTCAACAATGAGCAGTTCTTC
CASSALLNNEQFF
>14|NA|NA|TRBJ2-5|TRBV9
TGTGCCAGCAGCGTAGCGGGAATTTCGGAGACCCAGTACTTC
CASSVAGISETQYF
>17|few|NA|TRBJ2-5|TRBV5-6
TGTGCCAGCAGCTTCACCCTGCGGGATGTCCGTGAAGAGACCCAGTACTTC
CASSFTLRDVREETQYF
>15|NA|TRBD2|TRBJ2-1|TRBV5-1
TGCGCCAGCAGCTTTAGCGGGGACTCCTACAATGAGCAGTTCTTC
CASSFSGDSYNEQFF
>15|few|TRBD1|TRBJ2-7|TRBV5-1
TGCGCCAGCAGCTTGCTGACAGGGAAGATCTACGAGCAGTACTTC
CASSLLTGKIYEQYF
>15|NA|TRBD1|TRBJ1-1|TRBV5-4
TGTGCCAGCAGCTTCTCCGGGACAGAGAACACTGAAGCTTTCTTT
CASSFSGTENTEAFF
>15|NA|TRBD2|TRBJ2-2|TRBV2
TGTGCCAGCAACCAGCGGGGGCCGAACACCGGGGAGCTGTTTTTT
CASNQRGPNTGELFF
>15|NA|NA|TRBJ2-2|TRBV27
TGTGCCAGCAGTCATAGAGGGACTCACACCGGGGAGCTGTTTTTT
CASSHRGTHTGELFF